One and the same sample provided the 30 T cell receptor beta chains below, sequenced in a study of T cell responses to AZD1222 COVID-19 vaccine. Here immunoSEQ multiplex PCR was the method, and the copy in TCRdb shows in-frame clones only, minus some. This sample carries 150,000 to 180,000 clones, roughly nine tenths of them seen once, and the ten largest clones take more than 5.5%. Sequencing was performed on peripheral blood, taken on day 0 of MenACWY control vaccination. The receptors derive from an adult in good health.

The chain carries TRBV10-2 and TRBJ2-2; D unclear. Trimming cost V 4 bases and J 8 bases, with 20 bases left between them. Germline CDR1 reads WSHSY; CDR2 reads SAAADI. The CDR3 sequence is 16 residues long. The CDR3 here is CASSGTLGSLGGELFF. CDR3 DNA: TGCGCCAGCAGTGGGACGCTGGGGTCTCTCGGAGGGGAGCTGTTTTTT.

The rearrangement links TRBV14 to TRBJ1-3, with unresolved D. CDR1 and CDR2 (germline): SGHDN, FVKESK. The V end was cut by 2 bases, the J end by 0 bases, with 11 bases between. The CDR3 contains 16 residues. CDR3 in DNA: TGTGCCAGCAGCCAACGGACCGTGAGCTCTGGAAACACCATATATTTT. It is translated as CASSQRTVSSGNTIYF.

The genes are TRBV24-1 and TRBJ2-1, with D possibly TRBD1 on 6 matching bases. The CDR3 covers 16 residues. Germline CDR1 and CDR2: KGHDR and SFDVKD. V was shortened by 1 base and J by 4 bases, with 13 bases between the two germline ends. The CDR3 DNA follows: TGTGCCACCAGTGATTTCGAGGGGGAAACATACAATGAGCAGTTCTTC. This encodes CATSDFEGETYNEQFF.

The V call is TRBV5-1, the J call TRBJ2-2; D perhaps matches TRBD2 (5 bases). The CDR3 length is 16 residues. Trimming took 6 bases from V and 3 from J, leaving 18 bases between them. The germline V gene encodes CDR1 SGHRS and CDR2 YFSETQ. CDR3 sequence reads: CASTPSTGLDTGELFF. The CDR3 coding sequence is TGCGCCAGCACCCCCTCTACGGGGTTAGACACCGGGGAGCTGTTTTTT.

V usage is TRBV5-5 and J usage is TRBJ1-3, with D perhaps TRBD1 (6 bases). This CDR3 is 13 amino acids long. Trimming stripped 0 bases from V and 8 bases from J, with 9 bases between. Germline V gene data show CDR1 as SGHKS and CDR2 as YYEKEE (reference sequence). The CDR3, as DNA: TGTGCCAGCAGCTTGGCGGGGGCGGACACCATATATTTT. Translating it yields CASSLAGADTIYF.

This rearrangement joins TRBV10-3 to TRBJ2-7; TRBD1 matches 9 bases. The CDR3 extends over 14 amino acids. V was clipped by 10 bases and J by 6 bases; unmatched bases: 13. Per germline, CDR1 ENHRY and CDR2 SYGVKD. The CDR3 coding sequence is TGTGCCACCAAACCCCGGGACAGGGAAGGCGAGCAGTACTTC. Encoded protein: CATKPRDREGEQYF.

This clone was observed a single time. CDR3 protein: CASSGATRNTEAFF. In nucleotides, the CDR3 is TGTGCCAGTAGTGGGGCGACAAGGAACACTGAAGCTTTCTTT. This chain connects TRBV19 to TRBJ1-1; the D gene is possibly TRBD1 (5 bases). V gave up 5 bases and J gave up 1 base, with 11 bases separating them. This CDR3 contains 14 residues. The germline CDR1 and CDR2 sequences are LNHDA and SQIVND (reference sequence).

The chain joins TRBV28 to TRBJ1-5; D is ambiguous. Germline V gene sequence: CDR1 MDHEN, CDR2 SYDVKM. The length of the CDR3 is 15 residues. The V end was cut by 5 bases, the J end by 3 bases, with 14 bases between. The CDR3 sequence: CASSLPPNLNQPQHF. The CDR3 DNA follows: TGTGCCAGCAGTCTACCCCCGAATCTCAATCAGCCCCAGCATTTT.

The chain recombines TRBV28 with TRBJ1-2; the D gene is possibly TRBD1 (5 bases). Germline CDR1 is MDHEN and CDR2 is SYDVKM. Trimming left V 5 bases short and J 0 bases short, with 10 bases between. This CDR3 contains 14 residues. CDR3 protein: CASSRQPPNYGYTF. The CDR3 coding sequence is TGTGCCAGCAGTCGACAGCCCCCTAACTATGGCTACACCTTC.

V and J are TRBV5-1 and TRBJ2-5, with 7 bases lining up with TRBD2. With 4 bases clipped from V and 5 bases from J, the junction kept 8 bases outside the gene matches. The CDR3 extends over 14 amino acids. The germline CDR1 and CDR2 sequences are SGHRS and YFSETQ. CDR3 nucleotide sequence: TGCGCCAGCAGCCCAGGCGGGGGACGCGAGACCCAGTACTTC. This encodes CASSPGGGRETQYF.

The chain has TRBV30 and TRBJ1-5; weak D call: TRBD1 (6 bases). The V end was cut by 2 bases, the J end by 5 bases, with 10 bases between. Germline CDR1 reads GTSNPN; CDR2 reads SVGIG (reference sequence). This CDR3 region has 13 residues. Written as DNA, the CDR3 is TGTGCCTGGAGTAAACAGGGTGATCAGCCCCAGCATTTT. It specifies CAWSKQGDQPQHF.

The chain joins TRBV7-3 to TRBJ1-2, with 7 bases lining up with TRBD1. CDR3 size: 17 residues. Germline trimming cut 2 bases from V and 6 bases from J; bases unmatched to any gene: 15. Per germline, CDR1 SGHTA and CDR2 FQGTGA. The CDR3 loop is CASSLGSGWPDRNGYTF. CDR3 in DNA: TGTGCCAGCAGCTTAGGTTCAGGGTGGCCGGACAGGAATGGCTACACCTTC. The entire variable domain, with the rest obtained from reference TRBV7-3 and TRBJ1-2, is as follows: GAGVSQTPSNKVTEKGKYVELRCDPISGHTALYWYRQSLGQGPEFLIYFQGTGAADDSGLPNDRFFAVRPEGSVSTLKIQRTERGDSAVYLCASSLGSGWPDRNGYTFGSGTRLTVV.

V and J are TRBV9 and TRBJ2-7, with D hard to call. Trimming removed 0 bases at V and 3 bases at J, with 13 bases between. CDR3 length equals 15 residues. Germline V gene data show CDR1 as SGDLS and CDR2 as YYNGEE. This CDR3 is CASSVGGLTVYEQYF. DNA for the CDR3: TGTGCCAGCAGCGTAGGTGGGCTCACCGTCTACGAGCAGTACTTC. The variable domain in full, completed from reference TRBV9 and TRBJ2-7, reads DSGVTQTPKHLITATGQRVTLRCSPRSGDLSVYWYQQSLDQGLQFLIQYYNGEERAKGNILERFSAQQFPDLHSELNLSSLELGDSALYFCASSVGGLTVYEQYFGPGTRLTVT.

The chain carries TRBV5-4 and TRBJ1-1, with TRBD1 identical over 7 bases. This CDR3 comprises 14 residues. The V gene end was trimmed by 4 bases and the J gene end by 3 bases; junction bases not matched to a gene: 6. The V gene's germline CDR1 is SGHNT and CDR2 YYREEE (reference sequence). CDR3 region: CASSVSDRDTEAFF. The CDR3, as DNA: TGTGCCAGCAGCGTATCCGACAGGGACACTGAAGCTTTCTTT.

This rearrangement joins TRBV18 to TRBJ1-1; TRBD1 is a possible D gene (5 bases). Trimming stripped 3 bases from V and 11 bases from J, with 16 bases between. The V gene's germline CDR1 is KGHSH and CDR2 LQKENI. The CDR3 loop spans 13 amino acids. The CDR3 protein is CASSPTGPTEAFF. In nucleotides, the CDR3 is TGTGCCAGCTCACCGACGGGGCCCACCGAGGCTTTCTTT.

This clone was seen only a few times. The chain carries TRBV7-6 and TRBJ2-1; 9 bases line up with TRBD1. The V and J ends lost 4 bases and 4 bases, in that order; junction bases with no gene match: 17. CDR3 length: 19 residues. The germline V gene has CDR1 SGHVS and CDR2 FNYEAQ. Written as DNA, the CDR3 is TGTGCCAGCAGCTCAGGGACAGGGTGGGGTGCTCCCTCATACAATGAGCAGTTCTTC. Translating it yields CASSSGTGWGAPSYNEQFF. Complete variable domain (other parts from reference TRBV7-6 and TRBJ2-1): GAGVSQSPRYKVTKRGQDVALRCDPISGHVSLYWYRQALGQGPEFLTYFNYEAQQDKSGLPNDRFSAERPEGSISTLTIQRTEQRDSAMYRCASSSGTGWGAPSYNEQFFGPGTRLTVL.

V gene TRBV14 combines with J gene TRBJ2-7; 7 nucleotides align to TRBD2. There are 16 residues in the CDR3. The junction had 12 bases not matched to a gene; V was cut back by 3 bases and J by 4 bases. CDR1 and CDR2 (germline): SGHDN, FVKESK. CDR3 in DNA: TGTGCCAGCAGCCAGCTAAGCCACCAGGGACTATACGAGCAGTACTTC. Protein: CASSQLSHQGLYEQYF.

This chain uses TRBV10-3 with TRBJ1-6, with TRBD1 identical over 10 bases. With V trimmed by 6 bases and J by 9 bases, 8 bases remained unmatched. From germline, CDR1 is ENHRY and CDR2 SYGVKD. The CDR3 totals 15 residues. This CDR3 is CAIRETGGFGSPLHF. As DNA, the CDR3 is TGTGCCATCAGGGAGACAGGGGGCTTTGGTTCACCCCTCCACTTT.

V is TRBV5-1 and J is TRBJ1-4; D gene ambiguous. V lost 0 bases and J lost 3, with 6 bases in between. Germline values: CDR1 SGHRS, CDR2 YFSETQ. The CDR3 spans 14 residues. This CDR3 is CASSLEQSNEKLFF. CDR3 coding DNA: TGCGCCAGCAGCTTGGAACAGTCTAATGAAAAACTGTTTTTT.

CDR3 loop: CSVETPRGYGYTF. The CDR3 DNA is TGCAGCGTGGAGACCCCCCGAGGCTATGGCTACACCTTC. The genes are TRBV29-1 and TRBJ1-2, with D unresolved. CDR1 is SQVTM, CDR2 ANQGSEA, per germline. V was pared by 6 bases and J by 4 bases, with 15 bases between. The CDR3 has 13 amino acids.

The chain employs TRBV10-1 and TRBJ2-6, with 8 bases identical to TRBD1. The J segment lost 3 bases and the V segment lost 3 bases, leaving 7 bases of the junction unmatched. This CDR3 has 17 residues. Looked up from germline, CDR1 is WNHNN and CDR2 is SYGVQD (reference sequence). The CDR3 nucleotides read TGCGCCAGCAGTGACAGGGGGCTGGGGGATGGGGCCAACGTCCTGACTTTC. The encoded protein is CASSDRGLGDGANVLTF.

The CDR3 nucleotides read TGTGCCAGCAGCCCTACAGGACCCTACGAGCAGTACGTC. It translates to CASSPTGPYEQYV. This chain uses TRBV28 with TRBJ2-7, with D possibly matching TRBD1 (5 bases). The germline CDR1 and CDR2 sequences are MDHEN and SYDVKM. V lost 6 bases, J lost 2 bases, and 11 bases lay in between. The CDR3 covers 13 residues.

V usage is TRBV20-1 and J usage is TRBJ2-1; 15 bases map to TRBD2. The CDR3 runs to 16 residues. J was trimmed by 8 bases and V by 3 bases; bases with no gene match: 8. CDR1 DFQATT and CDR2 SNEGSKA come from the germline V gene (reference sequence). The CDR3 nucleotides read TGCAGTGCTAGTGGACTAGCGGGGGGGAAGAGGGATGAGCAGTTCTTC. It codes for CSASGLAGGKRDEQFF.

The rearrangement uses TRBV10-3 and TRBJ1-2; 7 bases line up with TRBD1. Germline V lookup: CDR1 ENHRY, CDR2 SYGVKD. CDR3 size: 12 residues. With 7 bases clipped from V and 8 bases from J, the junction kept 7 bases outside the gene matches. The DNA for the CDR3 is TGTGCCATCACCCAGGGGGTACGGGGCTACACCTTC. It is translated as CAITQGVRGYTF.

This clone was recorded only once. J is TRBJ2-2 and V is TRBV7-2; 7 bases match TRBD2. The length of the CDR3 is 16 residues. Per germline, CDR1 SGHTA and CDR2 FQGNSA. J lost 2 bases, V lost 5 bases, and 8 bases had no gene match. The CDR3 DNA is TGTGCCAGCAGCCGGAACGGGGGGTTCAACACCGGGGAGCTGTTTTTT. Amino acids: CASSRNGGFNTGELFF. Variable domain in full (rest from reference TRBV7-2 and TRBJ2-2): GAGVSQSPSNKVTEKGKDVELRCDPISGHTALYWYRQSLGQGLEFLIYFQGNSAPDKSGLPSDRFSAERTGGSVSTLTIQRTQQEDSAVYLCASSRNGGFNTGELFFGEGSRLTVL.

The chain uses TRBV6-5 and TRBJ2-3; D not resolved. CDR1 MNHEY and CDR2 SVGAGI come from the germline V gene. The length of the CDR3 is 15 residues. Trimming took off 3 bases at V and 0 bases at J, with 10 bases between the two ends. CDR3 in DNA: TGTGCCAGCAGTTATGCGGCAGCTAGCACAGATACGCAGTATTTT. Translation gives CASSYAAASTDTQYF.

The CDR3 nucleotides are TGTGCCAGCAGTTACTCGTGGGACAGTCAAGCTTTCTTT. Amino acids: CASSYSWDSQAFF. The chain uses TRBV6-5 and TRBJ1-1; TRBD1 aligns across 7 bases. The CDR3 totals 13 residues. The V segment lost 0 bases and the J segment 9 bases; nucleotides outside the gene matches: 4. Looked up from germline, CDR1 is MNHEY and CDR2 is SVGAGI.

J is TRBJ1-2 and V is TRBV6-1, with 8 bases that match TRBD1. Per the germline V gene, CDR1 is MNHNS and CDR2 is SASEGT. CDR3 length equals 14 residues. V shed 3 bases, J shed 4 bases, and the junction held 4 bases outside the gene matches. As DNA, the CDR3 is TGTGCCAGCAGTGACAGGGGGCAGACCTATGGCTACACCTTC. This codes for CASSDRGQTYGYTF.

This chain joins TRBV6-2 or TRBV6-3 and TRBJ2-7; tentative D call: TRBD2 (5 bases). The length of the CDR3 is 13 residues. CDR1 and CDR2 from the germline V gene are MNHEY and SVGEGT. Trimming removed 0 bases at V and 6 bases at J, with 9 bases between. The CDR3 region has the DNA TGTGCCAGCAGTTACTCGAGAGAGGGCGAGCAGTACTTC. Translated, it gives CASSYSREGEQYF.

The chain joins TRBV7-2 to TRBJ2-7, with 10 bases matching TRBD2. CDR1 is SGHTA, CDR2 FQGNSA, per germline. The J segment lost 6 bases and the V segment lost 2 bases, leaving 7 bases of the junction unmatched. The length of the CDR3 is 15 residues. CDR3 coding DNA: TGTGCCAGCAGCTTACAGGCTAGCGGGAGAATCGAGCAGTACTTC. Its protein product is CASSLQASGRIEQYF.